Listed below are T cell receptor beta chains from one sample, sequenced in a study of OX40 agonist ivuxolimab in advanced cancers. Assay: immunoSEQ multiplex PCR; the TCRdb copy retains only in-frame clones and omits some. The sample records about 82,000 clones, roughly 92% being singletons. The sequences come from CD4+ or CD8+ T cells sorted from blood, collected in a trial of the OX40 agonist ivuxolimab. These receptors were taken from an adult with an advanced solid tumor such as melanoma, head and neck, liver or kidney cancer. Both conserved end residues are part of each CDR3. D genes are given only for firm matches. A row's size may be missing; if present it is once, few, many or a size class.

DNA: TGCAGCGTCTCGACAGGATCCTACGAGCAGTACTTC
CDR3: CSVSTGSYEQYF
D: .
V: TRBV29-1
J: TRBJ2-7
size: .

DNA: TGCGCCAGCAGCCCCACGACAGGGGGCGTCTCCTACGAGCAGTACTTC
CDR3: CASSPTTGGVSYEQYF
D: TRBD1
V: TRBV5-1
J: TRBJ2-7
size: .

DNA: TGTGCCAGCAGCGTAGCGGGGGGACTAGCCTACGAGCAGTACTTC
CDR3: CASSVAGGLAYEQYF
D: TRBD2
V: TRBV9
J: TRBJ2-7
size: .

DNA: TGTGCCAGCAGTGAAGACGGTGGGAGCTCTGGGGCCAACGTCCTGACTTTC
CDR3: CASSEDGGSSGANVLTF
D: .
V: TRBV6-1
J: TRBJ2-6
size: .

DNA: TGTGCCAGCAGCGTAGGAGCCCAGGGGGTGGGAAATGAGCAGTTCTTC
CDR3: CASSVGAQGVGNEQFF
D: TRBD1
V: TRBV9
J: TRBJ2-1
size: .

DNA: TGTGCCAGCAGCTTAGATCCCTTAATGGGGACCCAGTACTTC
CDR3: CASSLDPLMGTQYF
D: .
V: TRBV11-3
J: TRBJ2-5
size: .

DNA: TGTGCCAGCAGTGTCACAGCTCTCACCGGGGAGCTGTTTTTT
CDR3: CASSVTALTGELFF
D: .
V: TRBV2
J: TRBJ2-2
size: .

DNA: TGTGCCAGCGGAACGGGGGGCTACGAGCAGTACTTC
CDR3: CASGTGGYEQYF
D: TRBD2
V: TRBV6-6
J: TRBJ2-7
size: .

DNA: TGTGCCAGTACTAGACAGGGGATGAACACTGAAGCTTTCTTT
CDR3: CASTRQGMNTEAFF
D: TRBD1
V: TRBV19
J: TRBJ1-1
size: .

DNA: TGTGCCAGCAGCATTCACCGGGGCCCCGGCGTCGAAAAACTGTTTTTT
CDR3: CASSIHRGPGVEKLFF
D: .
V: TRBV5-6
J: TRBJ1-4
size: .

DNA: TGTGCCAGTAGTATAGGTCTTGGAGGGGAGCTGTTTTTT
CDR3: CASSIGLGGELFF
D: .
V: TRBV19
J: TRBJ2-2
size: .

DNA: TGTGCCAGCGGACGGGACTCTCATACCTACAATGAGCAGTTCTTC
CDR3: CASGRDSHTYNEQFF
D: .
V: TRBV2
J: TRBJ2-1
size: .

DNA: TGTGCCAGCAGCATAGGACAGGGGTCGGAGACCCAGTACTTC
CDR3: CASSIGQGSETQYF
D: TRBD1
V: TRBV9
J: TRBJ2-5
size: .

DNA: TGCGCCAGCAGCCAAATTGCCAGCGACAATGAGCAGTTCTTC
CDR3: CASSQIASDNEQFF
D: .
V: TRBV4-1
J: TRBJ2-1
size: once

DNA: TGTGCCAGCAGCAGGCCTATGGGACCCCTCCACTTT
CDR3: CASSRPMGPLHF
D: .
V: TRBV7-6
J: TRBJ1-6
size: .

DNA: TGTGCCAGCTCACTCCTGGACAGGGAGACCCAGTACTTC
CDR3: CASSLLDRETQYF
D: TRBD1
V: TRBV18
J: TRBJ2-5
size: .

DNA: TGTGCCAGCAGTATAGACAGGGTAGGAGGATCACCCCTCCACTTT
CDR3: CASSIDRVGGSPLHF
D: TRBD1
V: TRBV27
J: TRBJ1-6
size: .

DNA: TGTGCTAGCAGCCAAGCCTTAGCGAGCCACGAGCAGTACTTC
CDR3: CASSQALASHEQYF
D: .
V: TRBV7-7
J: TRBJ2-7
size: .

DNA: TGTGCCACCAGCGAGGGGTACGAGACCCAGTACTTC
CDR3: CATSEGYETQYF
D: .
V: TRBV15
J: TRBJ2-5
size: few

DNA: TGTGCCAGCAGCTTCTCGGGGGCCCGGACAGATACGCAGTATTTT
CDR3: CASSFSGARTDTQYF
D: .
V: TRBV11-2
J: TRBJ2-3
size: .

DNA: TGTGCCAGCAGTGAACTTTGGGTAGGGACAGGGGGCACTAGCAATCAGCCCCAGCATTTT
CDR3: CASSELWVGTGGTSNQPQHF
D: TRBD1
V: TRBV6-1
J: TRBJ1-5
size: .

DNA: TGTGCCTGGAGTTCAAATGGGGACACTGAAGCTTTCTTT
CDR3: CAWSSNGDTEAFF
D: .
V: TRBV30
J: TRBJ1-1
size: few

DNA: TGTGCCAGCAGCTTGCTTCGGTCAGCTACGGGCTACCCCTTC
CDR3: CASSLLRSATGYPF
D: .
V: TRBV5-7
J: TRBJ1-2
size: .

DNA: TGTGCCAGCAGCGTAAACCCCACCGGGGAGCTGTTTTTT
CDR3: CASSVNPTGELFF
D: .
V: TRBV9
J: TRBJ2-2
size: .

DNA: TGTGCCAGCCGGGGGGGGCGAGAGCCCCAGCATTTT
CDR3: CASRGGREPQHF
D: .
V: TRBV6-1
J: TRBJ1-5
size: .

DNA: TGTGCCAGCAGGCCGGGGGCGGACTATGGCTACACCTTC
CDR3: CASRPGADYGYTF
D: .
V: TRBV6-1
J: TRBJ1-2
size: .

DNA: TGCGCCAGCAGCCCTACCCCGGGAGCGTGGGGCAAGGAGCAGTTCTTC
CDR3: CASSPTPGAWGKEQFF
D: .
V: TRBV5-1
J: TRBJ2-1
size: .

DNA: TGCGCCAGCAAGGGAGCGGGGAGCACAGATACGCAGTATTTT
CDR3: CASKGAGSTDTQYF
D: TRBD2
V: TRBV10-1
J: TRBJ2-3
size: .

DNA: TGTGCCTGGGGTCCTCCCGACAGGGAACACTATGGCTACACCTTC
CDR3: CAWGPPDREHYGYTF
D: TRBD1
V: TRBV30
J: TRBJ1-2
size: once

DNA: TGTGCCAGCAGCTTGGGACAGGGTTCTGGTGGCTACACCTTC
CDR3: CASSLGQGSGGYTF
D: TRBD1
V: TRBV7-9
J: TRBJ1-2
size: .

DNA: TGCGCCAGCAGCAATCTTCCGACAGCGTGGGCCCACAATGAGCAGTTCTTC
CDR3: CASSNLPTAWAHNEQFF
D: .
V: TRBV5-1
J: TRBJ2-1
size: .

DNA: TGCGCCAGCAGTGAGTCGGGGGAGAACACTGAAGCTTTCTTT
CDR3: CASSESGENTEAFF
D: .
V: TRBV10-2
J: TRBJ1-1
size: once

DNA: TGTGCCTGGAGTAGAGCAGGGACCTCATATAATTCACCCCTCCACTTT
CDR3: CAWSRAGTSYNSPLHF
D: .
V: TRBV30
J: TRBJ1-6
size: .

DNA: TGTGCCAGCAGCTTATCTCTAGCGGGGTTCTACACAGATACGCAGTATTTT
CDR3: CASSLSLAGFYTDTQYF
D: TRBD2
V: TRBV11-1
J: TRBJ2-3
size: .

DNA: TGTGCCAGCAGCGCAGACAGCCGTCAAGAGACCCAGTACTTC
CDR3: CASSADSRQETQYF
D: .
V: TRBV6-1
J: TRBJ2-5
size: once

DNA: TGTGCCAGCAGTGAGGCGTGGACCGGTGAGCAGTTCTTC
CDR3: CASSEAWTGEQFF
D: .
V: TRBV6-1
J: TRBJ2-1
size: .

DNA: TGTGCCAGCAGCCGGACTAGCTACGCCTCCTACGAGCAGTACTTC
CDR3: CASSRTSYASYEQYF
D: TRBD2
V: TRBV27
J: TRBJ2-7
size: .

DNA: TGTGCCAGCAGCAGAACTAGCGGGGGGTCCTCGAACACCGGGGAGCTGTTTTTT
CDR3: CASSRTSGGSSNTGELFF
D: TRBD2
V: TRBV11-2
J: TRBJ2-2
size: .

DNA: TGCGCCAGCAGCATTAGCGGGAGTAGAGATACGCAGTATTTT
CDR3: CASSISGSRDTQYF
D: TRBD2
V: TRBV5-1
J: TRBJ2-3
size: .

DNA: TGTGCCAGCAGCTTAGAAGCTTATGGCTACACCTTC
CDR3: CASSLEAYGYTF
D: .
V: TRBV7-8
J: TRBJ1-2
size: few

DNA: TGTGCCAGCAGCTCGGGTCTCCTTGATCAGCCCCAGCATTTT
CDR3: CASSSGLLDQPQHF
D: .
V: TRBV5-6
J: TRBJ1-5
size: .

DNA: TGCGCCAGCAGCTTAGGGGCTTTCAATGAGCAGTTCTTC
CDR3: CASSLGAFNEQFF
D: .
V: TRBV5-1
J: TRBJ2-1
size: once

DNA: TGTGCCAGCTCACAAGGGACAGGGGCCGCCTACGAGCAGTACTTC
CDR3: CASSQGTGAAYEQYF
D: TRBD1
V: TRBV18
J: TRBJ2-7
size: .

DNA: TGCGCCAGCAGCCAACAAGCCAACCAAGAGACCCAGTACTTC
CDR3: CASSQQANQETQYF
D: .
V: TRBV4-1
J: TRBJ2-5
size: .

DNA: TGTGCCAGCAGCGGTCAGTCATTCCAAGCTTTCTTT
CDR3: CASSGQSFQAFF
D: .
V: TRBV9
J: TRBJ1-1
size: .

DNA: TGTGCCAGCAGTTTGGGGGGCGCGGGCTCCTACGAGCAGTACTTC
CDR3: CASSLGGAGSYEQYF
D: .
V: TRBV25-1
J: TRBJ2-7
size: .

DNA: TGTGCCAGCAGTTACGGAACGACAGGTCGGGAGCAGTACTTC
CDR3: CASSYGTTGREQYF
D: .
V: TRBV6-5
J: TRBJ2-7
size: .

DNA: TGCAGCGTTGGGGGACAGACGAATGAAAAACTGTTTTTT
CDR3: CSVGGQTNEKLFF
D: TRBD1
V: TRBV29-1
J: TRBJ1-4
size: .

DNA: TGTGCCAGCAGCCAAGGTCTAGCGGACTCCTACGAGCAGTACTTC
CDR3: CASSQGLADSYEQYF
D: TRBD2
V: TRBV4-2
J: TRBJ2-7
size: .

DNA: TGCGCCAGCAGTGATTCGAGACGAAGGGCCCCCTACGAGCAGTACTTC
CDR3: CASSDSRRRAPYEQYF
D: .
V: TRBV10-1
J: TRBJ2-7
size: .

DNA: TGTGCCTGGGATGGGCAGACCCAAGAGACCCAGTACTTC
CDR3: CAWDGQTQETQYF
D: .
V: TRBV30
J: TRBJ2-5
size: once

DNA: TGTGCCATCAGTGAGTCGAGCGGGTTGAGGTTCCTCTTC
CDR3: CAISESSGLRFLF
D: .
V: TRBV10-3
J: TRBJ2-7
size: .

DNA: TGTGCCAGCAGTGAATCCCCACTCGGAGATACGCAGTATTTT
CDR3: CASSESPLGDTQYF
D: .
V: TRBV6-1
J: TRBJ2-3
size: .

DNA: TGTGCCAGCAAGATAGGGGACTACGAGCAGTACTTC
CDR3: CASKIGDYEQYF
D: .
V: TRBV7-8
J: TRBJ2-7
size: .

DNA: TGTGCCAGCAGTCCGACCCTAGGACAGGGCAATGAGCAGTTCTTC
CDR3: CASSPTLGQGNEQFF
D: TRBD1
V: TRBV5-4
J: TRBJ2-1
size: .